This TCR beta chain stems from a study of T cell repertoires in cytomegalovirus infection. The study's findings and limits: The study found HLA-C-restricted CMV-specific TCR beta clonotypes dominating the ex vivo response. People with CMV and the relevant HLA were identified by cumulative public TCR beta family frequency.

Comments on this clonotype: The antigen remains unidentified.

The CDR3 is 17 amino acids. Trimming took off 2 bases at V and 2 bases at J, with 13 bases between the two ends. The germline gives CDR1 MNHEY, CDR2 SVGAGI. TCRdb called the reads again in MiXCR, with one record for every CDR3 protein. In the table there are around 900,000 distinct CDR3 sequences, around 32% of which are singletons. The genes are TRBV6-5 and TRBJ1-6; the D is unclear. The clonotype comes from a human donor in good health (CMV status not recorded). Some clones in this sample may be carry-over from other donors' samples. The specimen was cultured CD8+ T cells from PBMCs, collected from culture after CMV antigen stimulation. As DNA, the CDR3 is TGTGCCAGCAGTTACCAAGCGACCGCAGCCTATAATTCACCCCTCCACTTT. It codes for CASSYQATAAYNSPLHF.